Following are 15 T cell receptor beta chains from one sample sequenced in a study of human T cells and chemical hapten exposure (dated by TCRdb to about 2021). In the paper's terms, the time point label means: pre-sensitization, week 0. What this sample's treatment or condition label stands for: therapeutic diphenylcyclopropenone sensitization with weekly scalp DPC. The library was obtained by RACE. Instrument used: NextSeq 500. TCRdb reanalyzed the raw reads on its own, using fastp at Q25 for trimming and MiXCR for clone calling, and kept in-frame beta chains. CDR3 protein duplicates are merged, each entry listing the most common genes and DNA. The sample table holds around 250,000 distinct CDR3 sequences, of which more than 6.5% were seen once. 2% to 3% of the sample lies in the top ten. This sample comprised whole blood, obtained in connection with sensitization to the hapten diphenylcyclopropenone (DPC). The receptor set was obtained from a woman in her thirties or forties with alopecia areata. Some clones in this sample may be carry-over from other donors' samples.

This clonotype has only a few counts. The V gene is TRBV21-1, the J gene TRBJ2-7; the table's D gene call, TRBD1, was not cross checked with the DNA. TRBV21-1 is noted as a pseudogene. The CDR3 length is 10 residues. The CDR3 loop reads CASSKGQGYF. CDR3 sequence (DNA): TGTGCCAGCAGCAAGGGACAGGGGTACTTC.

This clonotype was found a few times. The chain uses TRBV5-5 and TRBJ2-4; TRBD1 agrees at 8 bases. Germline CDR1 is SGHKS and CDR2 is YYEKEE (reference sequence). V was clipped by 4 bases and J by 5 bases; unmatched bases: 11. The CDR3 covers 16 residues. CDR3 residues: CASSLVSTGAQNIQYF. In nucleotides, the CDR3 is TGTGCCAGCAGCCTGGTATCGACAGGGGCCCAAAACATTCAGTACTTC.

The V call is TRBV12-3 or TRBV12-4, the J call TRBJ2-7, with TRBD1 matching 7 bases. Losses at the gene ends were 0 bases for V and 6 bases for J; bases not matched to a gene: 8. The CDR3 totals 15 residues. As DNA, the CDR3 is TGTGCCAGCAGTTTAGCGTCAGGGGGACCTGGCGAGCAGTACTTC. It codes for CASSLASGGPGEQYF.

V usage is TRBV15 and J usage is TRBJ2-3; 12 nucleotides match TRBD2. Germline V gene data show CDR1 as LNHNV and CDR2 as YYDKDF (reference sequence). The CDR3 sequence is 16 residues long. V lost 4 bases, J lost 4 bases, and 6 bases stayed unmatched. Here the CDR3 reads CATSTRLAGAADTQYF. The CDR3, as DNA: TGTGCCACCAGCACAAGACTAGCGGGAGCGGCAGATACGCAGTATTTT.

A few counts support this clonotype. The V and J genes are TRBV6-2 or TRBV6-3 and TRBJ2-3, with TRBD2 identical over 7 bases. The length of the CDR3 is 18 residues. Unmatched junction bases numbered 11, after V lost 0 bases and J lost 2 bases. CDR1 and CDR2 from the germline V gene are MNHEY and SVGEGT. The CDR3 region has the DNA TGTGCCAGCAGTTACTCTTGGAGCGGGGCCCCTCCCACAGATACGCAGTATTTT. Protein: CASSYSWSGAPPTDTQYF.

This clonotype occurred a few times. This chain joins TRBV11-1 and TRBJ2-5; D is perhaps TRBD1 or TRBD2 (6 bases each). V was pared by 4 bases and J by 5 bases, with 14 bases between. There are 14 residues in the CDR3. Germline V gives CDR1 SGHAT, CDR2 FQDESV (reference sequence). The CDR3 here is CASSSPGAKETQYF. Written as DNA, the CDR3 is TGTGCCAGCAGCTCACCGGGGGCCAAGGAGACCCAGTACTTC.

The V call is TRBV7-9, the J call TRBJ2-7, with D unresolved. V lost 2 bases and J 3 bases, leaving 11 bases between the germline ends. CDR1 SEHNR and CDR2 FQNEAQ come from the germline V gene (reference sequence). The CDR3 has 14 amino acids. CDR3 bases: TGTGCCAGCAGCTTAAACGAAGCGAGCTACGAGCAGTACTTC. Its protein product is CASSLNEASYEQYF. The full variable domain, its missing parts supplied by reference TRBV7-9 and TRBJ2-7, is DTGVSQNPRHKITKRGQNVTFRCDPISEHNRLYWYRQTLGQGPEFLTYFQNEAQLEKSRLLSDRFSAERPKGSFSTLEIQRTEQGDSAMYLCASSLNEASYEQYFGPGTRLTVT.

This clonotype was detected ten times or more. The chain couples TRBV7-2 to TRBJ1-1, with unresolved D. Germline-derived CDR1 and CDR2 are SGHTA and FQGNSA. The CDR3 totals 12 residues. The V end lost 4 bases, the J end lost 11 bases, and 14 bases lay between the germline ends. The chain's CDR3 is CASSSSAGPAFF. CDR3 coding DNA: TGTGCCAGCAGCTCCTCCGCAGGACCGGCTTTCTTT.

The rearrangement uses TRBV11-3 and TRBJ2-7, with TRBD2 identical over 9 bases. Unmatched junction bases numbered 12, after V lost 5 bases and J lost 4 bases. Germline values: CDR1 SGHNT, CDR2 YENEEA. The CDR3 spans 16 residues. CDR3 sequence reads: CASSTAGGSGSYEQYF. The DNA of the CDR3 is TGTGCCAGCAGCACCGCCGGGGGTAGCGGGAGTTACGAGCAGTACTTC.

The chain recombines TRBV27 with TRBJ2-6; no firm D call. The CDR3 is 13 amino acids. V was shortened by 5 bases and J by 8 bases, with 10 bases between the two germline ends. Germline V CDR1 and CDR2: MNHEY, SMNVEV (reference sequence). CDR3 loop: CASSPQGTNVLTF. DNA of the CDR3: TGTGCCAGCAGTCCGCAAGGGACCAACGTCCTGACTTTC.

This clonotype has a count of ten or more. V and J are TRBV24-1 and TRBJ2-5; D might be TRBD2 (6 bases). The V gene lost 0 bases and the J gene lost 1 base, with 17 bases spanning the gap. The germline V gene encodes CDR1 KGHDR and CDR2 SFDVKD. The CDR3 extends over 18 amino acids. The CDR3 loop is CATSDLAARRDCQETQYF. As DNA, the CDR3 is TGTGCCACCAGTGATTTGGCCGCTCGTCGGGACTGCCAAGAGACCCAGTACTTC.

This clonotype has a handful of counts. This rearrangement joins TRBV6-5 to TRBJ2-3; the match to TRBD2 covers 8 bases. Unmatched junction bases numbered 6, after V lost 4 bases and J lost 3 bases. This CDR3 contains 15 residues. Per the germline V gene, CDR1 is MNHEY and CDR2 is SVGAGI. CDR3 region: CASSSELAVTDTQYF. The CDR3 region has the DNA TGTGCCAGCAGTTCGGAACTAGCGGTAACAGATACGCAGTATTTT.

This clonotype was seen many times. The chain links TRBV7-9 to TRBJ2-5, with TRBD1 matching over 8 bases. Germline V gene lookup returns CDR1 SEHNR and CDR2 FQNEAQ (reference sequence). The CDR3 spans 13 residues. Trimming cost V 5 bases and J 5 bases; bases outside gene matches: 4. In DNA, the CDR3 is TGTGCCAGCAGCCAGGACAGGGTGGAGACCCAGTACTTC. As protein: CASSQDRVETQYF.

The chain employs TRBV20-1 and TRBJ2-1; 8 bases align to TRBD2. The CDR3 runs to 16 residues. V gave up 0 bases and J gave up 1 base; unmatched junction bases: 5. CDR1 is DFQATT, CDR2 SNEGSKA, per germline (reference sequence). CDR3 in DNA: TGCAGTGCTAGAGAGCGGGCTAGCGGGTCCTACAATGAGCAGTTCTTC. Translating it yields CSARERASGSYNEQFF.

This chain uses TRBV20-1 with TRBJ2-2; tentative D call: TRBD1 (6 bases). CDR1 and CDR2 from the germline V gene are DFQATT and SNEGSKA (reference sequence). This CDR3 has 14 amino acids. The ends were cut back, 3 bases at V and 4 bases at J, with 12 bases in the middle. CDR3 DNA: TGCAGTGCTAGGGGGCAAGGGGGCACCGGGGAGCTGTTTTTT. Its translation is CSARGQGGTGELFF.